This T cell receptor beta chain was sequenced during a study of shared clonotypes between healthy human individuals. Genomic DNA for unsorted samples, which was extracted with the QIAamp DNA Blood Mini kit, came from around 100 million PBMCs. Note on this clone: Its target is unknown.

The CDR3 is 15 residues long. The germline CDR1 and CDR2 sequences are SEHNR and FQNEAQ (reference sequence). The V end was cut by 5 bases, the J end by 2 bases, with 14 bases between. Whole-study results and caveats: In this cohort, only blood was sampled, and tissue repertoires likely differ.

The method was immunoSEQ multiplex PCR; TCRdb's version includes in-frame clones alone and lacks a portion of them. The sample includes around 480,000 clones, almost 80% of them seen just once. The chain combines TRBV7-9 with TRBJ2-3; D gene unclear. The material sequenced was PBMCs. This sequence originates from a woman in her 40s in good health. Some clones in this sample may be carry-over from other donors' samples. This CDR3 reads CASSQDKRITDTQYF. The CDR3 nucleotides read TGTGCCAGCAGCCAAGATAAGCGAATCACAGATACGCAGTATTTT.